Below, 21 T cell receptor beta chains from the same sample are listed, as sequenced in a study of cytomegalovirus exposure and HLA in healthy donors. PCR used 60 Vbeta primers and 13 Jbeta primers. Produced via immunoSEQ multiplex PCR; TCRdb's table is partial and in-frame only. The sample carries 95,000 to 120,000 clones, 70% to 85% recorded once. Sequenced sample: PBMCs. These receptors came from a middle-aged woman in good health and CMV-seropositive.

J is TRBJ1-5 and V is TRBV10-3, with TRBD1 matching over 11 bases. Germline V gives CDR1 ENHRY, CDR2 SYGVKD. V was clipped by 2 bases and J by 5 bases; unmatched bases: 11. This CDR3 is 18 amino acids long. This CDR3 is CAISETLSPGQGDQPQHF. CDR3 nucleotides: TGTGCCATCAGTGAGACCTTATCCCCGGGACAGGGGGATCAGCCCCAGCATTTT.

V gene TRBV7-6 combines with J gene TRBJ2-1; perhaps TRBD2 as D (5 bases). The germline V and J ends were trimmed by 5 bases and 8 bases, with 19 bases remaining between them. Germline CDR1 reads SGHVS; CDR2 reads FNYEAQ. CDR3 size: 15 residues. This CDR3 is CASSGLEGGHHEQFF. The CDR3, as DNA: TGTGCCAGCAGCGGCCTAGAGGGCGGCCACCATGAGCAGTTCTTC.

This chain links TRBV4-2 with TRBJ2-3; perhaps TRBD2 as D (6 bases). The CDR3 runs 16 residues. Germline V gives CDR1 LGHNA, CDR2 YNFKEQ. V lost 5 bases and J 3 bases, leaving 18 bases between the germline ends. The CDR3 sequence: CASSSGGPGTTDTQYF. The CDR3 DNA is TGTGCCAGCAGCTCCGGAGGGCCCGGTACAACAGATACGCAGTATTTT.

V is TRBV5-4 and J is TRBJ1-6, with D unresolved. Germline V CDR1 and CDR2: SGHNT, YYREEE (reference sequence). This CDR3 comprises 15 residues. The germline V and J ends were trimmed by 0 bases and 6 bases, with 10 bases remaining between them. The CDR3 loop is CASSLGSGGNSPLHF. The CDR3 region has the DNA TGTGCCAGCAGCTTGGGATCGGGTGGTAATTCACCCCTCCACTTT.

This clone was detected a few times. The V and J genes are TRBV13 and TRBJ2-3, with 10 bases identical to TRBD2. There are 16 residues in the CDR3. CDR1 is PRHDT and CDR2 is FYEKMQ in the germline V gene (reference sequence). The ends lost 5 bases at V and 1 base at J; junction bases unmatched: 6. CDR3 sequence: CASSATSGARTDTQYF. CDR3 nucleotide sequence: TGTGCCAGCAGCGCCACTAGCGGGGCCCGCACAGATACGCAGTATTTT. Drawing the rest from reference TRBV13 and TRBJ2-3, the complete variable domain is AAGVIQSPRHLIKEKRETATLKCYPIPRHDTVYWYQQGPGQDPQFLISFYEKMQSDKGSIPDRFSAQQFSDYHSELNMSSLELGDSALYFCASSATSGARTDTQYFGPGTRLTVL.

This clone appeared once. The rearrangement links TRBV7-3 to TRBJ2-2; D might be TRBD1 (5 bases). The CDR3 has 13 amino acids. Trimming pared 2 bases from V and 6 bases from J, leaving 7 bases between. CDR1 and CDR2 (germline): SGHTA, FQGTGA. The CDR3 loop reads CASSLAGSGELFF. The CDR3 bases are TGTGCCAGCAGCTTAGCAGGGTCCGGGGAGCTGTTTTTT.

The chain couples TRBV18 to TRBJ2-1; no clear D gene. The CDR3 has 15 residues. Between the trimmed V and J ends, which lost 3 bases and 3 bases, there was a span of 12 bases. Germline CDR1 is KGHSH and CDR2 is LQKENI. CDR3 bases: TGTGCCAGCTCACCGGCCGGGTTAATCTACAATGAGCAGTTCTTC. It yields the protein CASSPAGLIYNEQFF.

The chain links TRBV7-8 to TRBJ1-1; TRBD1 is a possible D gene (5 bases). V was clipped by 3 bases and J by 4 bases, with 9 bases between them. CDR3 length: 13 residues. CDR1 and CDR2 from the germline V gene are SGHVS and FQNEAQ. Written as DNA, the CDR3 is TGTGCCAGCAGCTTCAGGGAGGGCACTGAAGCTTTCTTT. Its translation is CASSFREGTEAFF.

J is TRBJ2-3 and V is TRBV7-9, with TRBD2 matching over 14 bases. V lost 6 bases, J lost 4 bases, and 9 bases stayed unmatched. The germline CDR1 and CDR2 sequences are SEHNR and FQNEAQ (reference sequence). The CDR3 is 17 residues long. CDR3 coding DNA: TGTGCCAGCAGGTCAAGGGGACTAGCGGGAGACCCAGATACGCAGTATTTT. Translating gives CASRSRGLAGDPDTQYF.

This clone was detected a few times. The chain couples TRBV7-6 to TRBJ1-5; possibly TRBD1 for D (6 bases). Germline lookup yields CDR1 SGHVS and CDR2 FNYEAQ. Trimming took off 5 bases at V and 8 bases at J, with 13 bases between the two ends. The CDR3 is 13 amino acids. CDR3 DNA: TGTGCCAGCAGCGCTAGGGGGGGTGAGCCCCAGCATTTT. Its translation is CASSARGGEPQHF. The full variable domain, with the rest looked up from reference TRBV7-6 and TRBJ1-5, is GAGVSQSPRYKVTKRGQDVALRCDPISGHVSLYWYRQALGQGPEFLTYFNYEAQQDKSGLPNDRFSAERPEGSISTLTIQRTEQRDSAMYRCASSARGGEPQHFGDGTRLSIL.

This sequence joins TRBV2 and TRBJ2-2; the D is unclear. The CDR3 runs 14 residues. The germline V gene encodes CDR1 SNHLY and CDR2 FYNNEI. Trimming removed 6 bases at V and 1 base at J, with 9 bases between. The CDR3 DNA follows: TGTGCCAGCAGCCTAACAGTGAACACCGGGGAGCTGTTTTTT. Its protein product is CASSLTVNTGELFF. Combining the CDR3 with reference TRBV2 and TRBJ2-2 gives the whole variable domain EPEVTQTPSHQVTQMGQEVILRCVPISNHLYFYWYRQILGQKVEFLVSFYNNEISEKSEIFDDQFSVERPDGSNFTLKIRSTKLEDSAMYFCASSLTVNTGELFFGEGSRLTVL.

CDR3 bases: TGCGCCAGCAGCCCGGGACAGGGAAGGGTCTCCGGGGAGCTGTTTTTT. It translates to CASSPGQGRVSGELFF. The chain combines TRBV5-1 with TRBJ2-2, with 9 bases that match TRBD1. Per the germline V gene, CDR1 is SGHRS and CDR2 is YFSETQ. The CDR3 has 16 amino acids. The V segment lost 4 bases and the J segment 6 bases; nucleotides outside the gene matches: 10.

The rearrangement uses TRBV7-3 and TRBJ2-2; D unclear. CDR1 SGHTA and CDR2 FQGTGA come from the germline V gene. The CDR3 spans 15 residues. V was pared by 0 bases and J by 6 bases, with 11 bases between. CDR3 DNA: TGTGCCAGCAGCTTAACTCCTAACGTGGCCGGGGAGCTGTTTTTT. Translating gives CASSLTPNVAGELFF.

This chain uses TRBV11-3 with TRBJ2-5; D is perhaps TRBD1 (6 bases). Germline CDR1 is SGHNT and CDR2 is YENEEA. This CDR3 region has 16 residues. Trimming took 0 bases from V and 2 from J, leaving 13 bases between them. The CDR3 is CASSLEGWGRQETQYF. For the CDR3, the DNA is TGTGCCAGCAGCTTAGAAGGGTGGGGGCGGCAAGAGACCCAGTACTTC. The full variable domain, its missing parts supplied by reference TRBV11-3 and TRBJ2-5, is EAGVVQSPRYKIIEKKQPVAFWCNPISGHNTLYWYLQNLGQGPELLIRYENEEAVDDSQLPKDRFSAERLKGVDSTLKIQPAELGDSAVYLCASSLEGWGRQETQYFGPGTRLLVL.

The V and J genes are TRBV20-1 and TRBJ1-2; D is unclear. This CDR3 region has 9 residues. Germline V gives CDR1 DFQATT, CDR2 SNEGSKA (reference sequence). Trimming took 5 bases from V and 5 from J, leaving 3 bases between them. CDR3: CSAPYGYTF. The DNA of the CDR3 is TGCAGTGCTCCTTATGGCTACACCTTC.

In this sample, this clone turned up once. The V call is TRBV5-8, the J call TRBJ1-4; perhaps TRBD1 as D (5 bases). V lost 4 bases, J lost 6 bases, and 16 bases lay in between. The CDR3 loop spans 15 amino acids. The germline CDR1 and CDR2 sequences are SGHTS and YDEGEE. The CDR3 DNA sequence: TGTGCCAGCAGCCCCTGGGCCTGGGGGGATGAAAAACTGTTTTTT. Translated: CASSPWAWGDEKLFF.

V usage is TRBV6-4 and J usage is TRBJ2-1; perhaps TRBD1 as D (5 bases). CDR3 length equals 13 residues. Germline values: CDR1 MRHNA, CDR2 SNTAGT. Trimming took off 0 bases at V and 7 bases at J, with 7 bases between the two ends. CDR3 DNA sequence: TGTGCCAGCAGTGACTCCAGGGTAAATGAGCAGTTCTTC. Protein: CASSDSRVNEQFF.

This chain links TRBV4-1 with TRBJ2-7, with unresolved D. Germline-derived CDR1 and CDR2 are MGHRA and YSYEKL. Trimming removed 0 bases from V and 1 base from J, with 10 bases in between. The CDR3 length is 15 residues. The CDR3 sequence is CASSQDSSESYEQYF. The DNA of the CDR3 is TGCGCCAGCAGCCAAGATTCTTCGGAGTCCTACGAGCAGTACTTC.

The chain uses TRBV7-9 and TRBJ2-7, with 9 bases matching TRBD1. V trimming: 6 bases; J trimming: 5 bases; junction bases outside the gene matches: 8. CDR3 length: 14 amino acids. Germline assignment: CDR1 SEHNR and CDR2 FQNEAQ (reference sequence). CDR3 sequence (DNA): TGTGCCAGCAGGACCGGGACAGGGATGCACGAGCAGTACTTC. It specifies CASRTGTGMHEQYF.

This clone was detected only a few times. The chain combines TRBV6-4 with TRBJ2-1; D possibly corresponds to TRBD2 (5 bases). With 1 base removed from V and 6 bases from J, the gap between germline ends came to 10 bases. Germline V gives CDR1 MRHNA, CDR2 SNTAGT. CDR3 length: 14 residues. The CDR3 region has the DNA TGTGCCAGCAGTGACTTGCGGGCGCCCAATGAGCAGTTCTTC. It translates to CASSDLRAPNEQFF.

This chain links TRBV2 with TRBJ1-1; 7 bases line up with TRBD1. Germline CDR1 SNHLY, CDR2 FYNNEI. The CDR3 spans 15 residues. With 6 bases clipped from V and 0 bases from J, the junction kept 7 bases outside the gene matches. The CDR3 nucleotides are TGTGCCAGCAGCCGGACAGGATCCATGAACACTGAAGCTTTCTTT. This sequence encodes CASSRTGSMNTEAFF.